Sequencing of this T cell receptor beta chain was carried out in a study of memory CD4+ T cells and cytomegalovirus serostatus. Study at large: Healthy Belgian adult donors included several CMV-positive and 24 CMV-negative people.

The CDR3 has 11 residues. The V and J ends lost 7 bases and 6 bases respectively, with 7 bases between them. Germline V gene sequence: CDR1 MDHEN, CDR2 SYDVKM. Regarding the study as a whole: Each of 67 CMV-associated TCRbeta sequences occurred in one to five individuals. Median bootstrapped AUC for CMV status was approximately 0.96 originally, around 0.91 US-trained.

The data were produced by immunoSEQ multiplex PCR, yet TCRdb's version contains in-frame clones alone and is incomplete. The data contain over 40,000 clones, about three quarters of them singletons. The sort gate was single viable CD3+CD4+CD8-CD45RO+ cells for memory CD4+ T cells. CMV serostatus came from serum IgG against pp150, pp28, p38, p52. With respect to this clone: Its antigen is currently unknown.

This chain uses TRBV28 with TRBJ1-5; D is ambiguous. Material: memory CD4+ T cells from blood. This TCR was recovered from an adult in good health and CMV-seronegative. CDR3 nucleotides: TGTGCCAGCACGGGCGGTCAGCCCCAGCATTTT. It is translated as CASTGGQPQHF.